This TCR beta chain was sequenced for a study of T cell repertoires in cytomegalovirus infection. At the level of the study: Shared public TCR beta signatures pointed to both CMV infection and a matching HLA type.

Overall study results and limits: Ex vivo, HLA-C-restricted CMV-specific TCR beta clonotypes prevailed over the rest of the response. Cumulative public TCR beta family frequency identified carriers of CMV plus the relevant HLA.

This CDR3 is built from 15 residues. V lost 6 bases to trimming and J lost 0 bases, with 9 bases between them. TCRdb processed the reads anew with MiXCR; each CDR3 protein has one entry. Among roughly 300,000 distinct CDR3 sequences listed, roughly 23% were seen once. About this clonotype: As yet, its antigen is unknown.

The V call is TRBV12-3 or TRBV12-4, the J call TRBJ2-6; D unresolved. Input material: PBMCs. The sequence was obtained from a human donor in good health (CMV status not recorded). Some clones in this sample may be carry-over from other donors' samples. The CDR3 coding sequence is TGTGCCAGCAGCAGGTTTTCCTCTGGGGCCAACGTCCTGACTTTC. As protein: CASSRFSSGANVLTF.